This TCR beta chain was obtained from a study of blood T cell repertoires in COVID-19. The CDR3 has 16 residues. Germline V gene sequence: CDR1 MDHEN, CDR2 SYDVKM. V lost 6 bases to trimming and J lost 6 bases; unmatched junction nucleotides: 16. Repertoires were generated with immunoSEQ multiplex PCR, while TCRdb's copy carries only in-frame clones and drops some. The data contain about 150,000 clones, 78% of them singletons. The source of this sequence is a man aged 60 to 69 who had recovered from COVID-19. This sequence joins TRBV28 and TRBJ1-2; TRBD1 agrees at 7 bases. Sequencing input: peripheral blood. For the CDR3, the DNA is TGTGCCAGCAGGCTAACAGGGGCGCGGGGACTAGATGGCTACACCTTC. As protein: CASRLTGARGLDGYTF.